Given below is one T cell receptor (beta chain) in context. Antigen: not known. UMI-tagged TRB cDNA libraries were built via 5' RACE. TCRdb re-called the 5' RACE reads; one entry per CDR3 protein, DNA not given. Its listing shows tens of thousands of distinct CDR3 sequences. This entry belongs to a study of CXCR3-negative and CXCR3-positive naive CD8 T cells. Across the whole study: Cumulative TRB read yield was roughly 140 million, averaging about 1.5 +/- 0.3 million per library. General study results and limits: The study found more hydrophobic TRB CDR3s in CXCR3-positive naive cells than in CXCR3-negative naive cells.

This TCR derives from a human donor in good health. Some clones in this sample may be carry-over from other donors' samples. Sample: naive CXCR3+ CD8+ T cells from blood. Subset described: CD45RO-CCR7+CD27+CD95- naive CD8+ T cells expressing CXCR3 (TNR3+).

CDR3 residues: CSVEDEDGRGKDGYTF. The V call is TRBV29-1, the J call TRBJ1-2; TCRdb names TRBD1, which stays unverified in the absence of DNA. Germline V gives CDR1 SQVTM, CDR2 ANQGSEA. CDR3 length equals 16 residues.